The 4 T cell receptor beta chains presented below share a single source sample, sequenced in a study of radiotherapy plus CTLA-4 blockade in lung cancer. Libraries were prepared by immunoSEQ multiplex PCR; TCRdb keeps only in-frame clonotypes and omits some of them. Altogether about 62,000 clones are present, roughly four fifths being singletons, with the ten largest covering 2.5% to 3%. The sequencing here drew on peripheral blood, taken from a patient treated with radiotherapy plus ipilimumab. Receptors were obtained from a human donor with non-small cell lung cancer who had a complete response to radiotherapy plus ipilimumab.

The V call is TRBV9, the J call TRBJ1-4; no firm D call. This CDR3 has 15 residues. Trimming left V 3 bases short and J 7 bases short, with 16 bases between. Per germline, CDR1 SGDLS and CDR2 YYNGEE. CDR3 protein: CASSATDGRGEKLFF. The CDR3 region has the DNA TGTGCCAGCAGCGCTACGGACGGGAGAGGTGAAAAACTGTTTTTT.

The chain recombines TRBV2 with TRBJ2-3, with a weak D call TRBD2 (7 bases). Germline assignment: CDR1 SNHLY and CDR2 FYNNEI. The CDR3 is 15 residues long. V lost 5 bases and J 1 base, leaving 13 bases between the germline ends. The DNA for the CDR3 is TGTGCCAGCAGTTCCGGGGGGCTGGGCACAGATACGCAGTATTTT. Amino acid sequence: CASSSGGLGTDTQYF.

The J gene is TRBJ2-7, the V gene TRBV19, with D perhaps TRBD2 (6 bases). The CDR3 is 14 residues long. V was trimmed by 3 bases and J by 2 bases, leaving 11 bases between them. Per germline, CDR1 LNHDA and CDR2 SQIVND (reference sequence). The DNA for the CDR3 is TGTGCCAGTAGTATGTCGGGGGAAACCTACGAGCAGTACTTC. As protein: CASSMSGETYEQYF.

CDR3 region: CASSPGQISYEQYF. The CDR3 DNA reads TGTGCCAGCAGTCCAGGACAGATATCCTACGAGCAGTACTTC. V is TRBV6-1 and J is TRBJ2-7, with D possibly TRBD1 on 6 matching bases. CDR1 and CDR2 (germline): MNHNS, SASEGT. Trimming stripped 5 bases from V and 1 base from J, with 12 bases between. The CDR3 covers 14 residues.